Sequencing of this TCR beta chain was carried out in a study of cytomegalovirus exposure and HLA in healthy donors listed by TCRdb under 2017. Looking at the study overall: An earlier analysis of roughly 500 of the donors reported approximately 270 Gb of sequence data and 117 million unique TCR beta sequences from about 180 million T cells. Approximately 330 gigabases of sequencing data and around 90 million unique TCR sequences made up an early release that covered 640 HLA-typed donors. Of the roughly 400 genotyped donors, roughly 85% fell in the genetic ancestry cluster associated with self-reported Caucasian donors. The aim of the study was to test whether cataloging public T cell receptors could identify signatures of past pathogen exposure. The T cell repertoires of several hundred subjects were profiled by immunosequencing and related to cytomegalovirus serostatus. Besides the first cohort of roughly 700 subjects, a separate validation cohort made up of roughly 120 different subjects was used. High-throughput TCR immunosequencing, statistical association of individual TCRs with disease status, and machine learning were combined to predict cytomegalovirus infection status. A later analysis re-examined previously published TCR beta repertoires from just over 650 donors and added high-resolution HLA genotyping to investigate patterns of TCR occurrence. Rather than drawing on any new phenotypic data, the later analysis identified candidate immune exposures from TCR beta sequences and the way those sequences occurred across donors. An earlier analysis of approximately 640 of the donors applied high-throughput TCR beta sequencing to assess whether each TCR beta V gene segment acted as functional or pseudogenic. Donor age, sex, ethnicity and CMV serostatus were compiled together with the repertoire data. A later genetic analysis used genome-wide SNP genotypes for about 55% of the 666 donors, treating that subset as a discovery cohort. Every discovery cohort repertoire had been produced on one sequencing platform. Class I and class II HLA loci were covered by the typing at four-digit resolution. Typing coverage varied by locus: about 629-640 donors for A, B, C, DRB1 and DQB1; some 520 for DQA1; approximately 610 for DPA1; approximately 470 for DPB1. Roughly five DR-DQ haplotypes were treated as single units for association and clustering because of strong linkage in the cohort. Across around 400 genotyped donors of the cohort, an average of roughly 250,000 unique TCR beta nucleotide sequences per donor were sequenced, and 15% to 20% of those sequences were non-productive.

The germline V gene encodes CDR1 ENHRY and CDR2 SYGVKD. The CDR3 contains 15 residues, cysteine and phenylalanine counted. The kept DNA is CDR3 alone, 45 bases in frame from the first base. V is clipped by 8 bases and J by 4 bases, and the sequence between their germline boundaries is 19 bases long. Receptors were amplified or captured by the immunoSEQ multiplex PCR assay. For the multiplex PCR, a mixture combining 60 forward primers for TCR Vbeta segments and 13 reverse primers for TCR Jbeta segments was used. Amplification of the CDR3 region of rearranged TCR beta genes was performed with a multiplex PCR assay on genomic DNA. The amplified TCR beta libraries were sequenced on the Illumina HiSeq System as 87-base-pair reads. The paper's processing steps were these. Across the roughly 600 repertoires, a later analysis counted 80 million or so unique TCR beta chains, approximately 10 million of which were shared by at least two donors. Raw reads were error-corrected and collapsed into unique sequences with a nearest-neighbor algorithm that merged closely related sequences to remove PCR and sequencing errors. V, D and J gene segments were assigned by aligning CDR3 sequences to IMGT reference sequences. For a sequence to be retained, a match of at least six nucleotides to both a V gene segment and a J gene segment was required. Rearrangements were called productive when the CDR3 lacked stop codons and stayed in frame with V and J; all others were non-productive. Following IMGT convention, CDR3 was defined as the stretch from the second conserved V-encoded cysteine to the conserved J-encoded phenylalanine. The earlier analysis of 587 of the donors excluded any sequence lacking an unambiguous match to a single V gene segment. In an earlier analysis of around 590 of the donors, a V segment was called functional when productive rearrangements were above 56.7%, and segregating when the standard deviation between donors exceeded 5%. A statistical classification framework was developed to diagnose cytomegalovirus status using the catalog of TCR beta chain sequences. V and J gene assignment, in a later analysis, came from comparing TCR nucleotide sequences with IMGT/GENE-DB human TR gene sequences. Using the TCRdist pipeline, a later analysis assigned CDR3 sequences along with most-parsimonious VDJ recombination scenarios. In a later analysis, each TCR beta chain was defined by its CDR3 amino acid sequence together with its V-gene family, and reads without a unique V-gene family were excluded. To address suspected cross-contamination and a sequencing artifact, a later analysis removed some 620 highly shared, low-generation-probability nucleotide sequences. A later analysis calculated a clonal expansion index for each public chain from normalized within-repertoire ranks of inferred template counts. A later analysis computed generation probabilities with a VDJ recombination model fitted to out-of-frame rearrangements, and checked the results against IGoR. Hypergeometric tests were used in a later analysis to score TCR-TCR, TCR-HLA and TCR-CMV co-occurrence, with a repertoire-size bias correction applied to the TCR pairs. In a later analysis, false discovery rates were estimated by permuting HLA or CMV assignments 20 times. In a later analysis, co-occurring TCRs were grouped using DBSCAN, with TCRdist sequence similarity added in when clustering inside HLA-allele-positive subsets. Co-occurrence clustering excluded repertoires with fewer than 30,000 or more than 120,000 public chains, plus five with anomalous nucleotide sharing. TCRdb's version of the immuneACCESS table is confined to in-frame rearrangements and falls short of the full clone set. An unresolved V gene accounts for under half of the shortfall where checked; the remainder is of unknown origin. V and J calls and clone size are as listed in that table; D and trimming were resolved from the DNA. Across this sample there are roughly 190,000 clones, with 75% to 90% seen only once. 6.3% of the sample is in the top ten clones.

The sample holds a few counts of this clone. It has no known antigen specificity. The input lacks base qualities; no much larger clone sits a single base away. Study-level results and caveats: Because the 87-base-pair reads could not distinguish some IMGT-functional V segments, including TRBV6-2 and TRBV6-3, those segments were excluded. A later genetic analysis reported fewer N-insertions in productive TCRs among donors in an Asian-associated ancestry cluster than the approximately 670-donor mean. The classifier was reported to diagnose cytomegalovirus status with high specificity and sensitivity in both the original cohort and the validation cohort. The only immune exposure information available for the cohort was CMV serostatus. Roughly uniform sequencing depth across donors was assumed in presence/absence analyses, although this assumption may not hold. Because counts were too low, seventeen rarely observed V segments, including chromosome 9 orphons, were excluded from the earlier analysis of around 590 of the donors. Most TCR sequences were seen in very few donors, while some public TCRs were found in many individuals. Broadly in line with IMGT annotations, most TCR beta V segments showed up in productive rearrangements about 87% or about 30% of the time in an earlier analysis of approximately 640 of the donors. A later analysis found that TCR association rates varied across HLA loci, with DRB1 alleles showing the most associated TCRs and HLA-C alleles the fewest. A later analysis reported that several top co-occurrence clusters appeared linked to parvovirus B19, influenza, CMV and Epstein-Barr virus. Linkage disequilibrium might explain the correlated functional status among segregating V segments, but an unknown experimental factor could not be excluded. The study gave a list of 150 to 200 TCR beta chains associated with cytomegalovirus. A later analysis found that most CMV-associated TCR beta chains appeared HLA-restricted, with HLA associations seemingly driven largely by CMV exposure. A further reported finding was that TCR beta sequences accurately predicted the HLA-A and HLA-B alleles for most subjects in the first cohort. At a false discovery rate of 0.05, a later analysis linked under 20,000 TCR beta sequences to specific HLA alleles. In a later analysis, HLA-associated TCR beta chains showed more clonal expansion and lower generation probabilities than non-associated chains that were equally common. A cluster of highly shared sequence variants was judged likely to be a technical artifact of the sequencing pipeline. A later genetic analysis associated a missense DCLRE1C variant with V-gene and J-gene trimming of TCR beta chains, and an independent cohort replicated the association. Strong co-occurrence of HLA alleles, especially DR and DQ, made assigning TCR associations to individual alleles difficult. According to the authors, the approach could potentially be generalized to other disease states and immunological phenotypes. This cohort had only TCR beta chains sequenced, and the lack of alpha or paired-chain data limited which features could be detected. In vitro tests confirmed that a few of the cytomegalovirus-associated TCR beta chains recognize cytomegalovirus antigens. Because some donors lacked HLA typing at each locus, the association tests relied only on the typed subset.

In total, 666 healthy bone marrow donors made up the cohort. At the time of sampling, all cohort members were nominally healthy, though unrecorded immune exposures were likely present. The donor was CMV seropositive and belonged to the group of more than 250 seropositive cohort members. Every donor gave a peripheral blood sample, and the peripheral blood mononuclear cells from that sample were used for TCR beta sequencing. The Qiagen DNeasy Blood Extraction Kit was used to extract genomic DNA from the blood cell samples. This TCR was recovered from a man aged 40-49 years in good health and CMV-seropositive. In this chain, TRBV10-3 is recombined with TRBJ2-3, with TRBD2 perhaps the D gene, on 6 matching bases. What was sequenced was PBMCs. The DNA sequence follows: TGTGCCATCGGTCGCGGGGTGGCAGTTGCAGATACGCAGTATTTT. The translation is CAIGRGVAVADTQYF.